Listed below are T cell receptor beta chains from one sample, sequenced in a study of Tregs in tolerant kidney transplant recipients. Assay used: immunoSEQ multiplex PCR; TCRdb lists only in-frame clones, some missing. The sample lists about 69,000 clones, less than 90% seen once, with about 0.37% in the top ten. The sample here was CD4+ T cells from blood, taken before the transplant. The receptor set was obtained from a human donor who received a combined kidney and bone marrow transplant. Both conserved end residues are part of each CDR3. A D gene is named only where the DNA matches it firmly. Expanded clones are given a class, and other clones once, few, many or no size at all.

.	once	TRBV15	TRBJ2-7	CATSRDHPLTGVIYEQYF	TGTGCCACCAGCAGAGATCATCCCCTCACGGGAGTAATCTACGAGCAGTACTTC
.	many	TRBV18	TRBJ2-5	CASSRTGSTETQYF	TGTGCCAGCTCGCGGACGGGATCTACAGAGACCCAGTACTTC
TRBD1	.	TRBV7-3	TRBJ1-1	CASSRQGDTEAFF	TGTGCCAGCAGTAGACAGGGGGACACTGAAGCTTTCTTT
.	once	TRBV6-1	TRBJ2-7	CASSEGQTYEQYF	TGTGCCAGCAGTGAAGGACAGACCTACGAGCAGTACTTC
TRBD2	.	TRBV6-5	TRBJ2-7	CASSYWLAGPYEQYF	TGTGCCAGCAGTTACTGGCTAGCGGGACCCTACGAGCAGTACTTC
.	.	TRBV25-1	TRBJ1-1	CASKGYTEAFF	TGTGCCAGCAAGGGGTACACTGAAGCTTTCTTT
.	.	TRBV18	TRBJ1-5	CASSPRTVNNQPQHF	TGTGCCAGCTCACCCAGGACAGTCAACAATCAGCCCCAGCATTTT
.	.	TRBV30	TRBJ1-5	CAWSEGGAANQPQHF	TGTGCCTGGAGCGAGGGGGGGGCAGCTAATCAGCCCCAGCATTTT
TRBD1	.	TRBV6-5	TRBJ1-4	CASSMTGRHEKLFF	TGTGCCAGCAGTATGACAGGGCGTCATGAAAAACTGTTTTTT
TRBD2	.	TRBV19	TRBJ2-7	CASSRASGSPYEQYF	TGTGCCAGTAGTAGGGCCAGCGGGAGCCCCTACGAGCAGTACTTC
.	.	TRBV6-1	TRBJ2-3	CASSEASGVSTDTQYF	TGTGCCAGCAGTGAAGCCTCAGGGGTTAGCACAGATACGCAGTATTTT
TRBD2	.	TRBV2	TRBJ2-5	CASRSSGAPGETQYF	TGTGCCAGCAGATCTAGCGGGGCGCCTGGGGAGACCCAGTACTTC
.	.	TRBV25-1	TRBJ1-1	CASSVAGLYTEAFF	TGTGCCAGCAGTGTAGCAGGGTTATACACTGAAGCTTTCTTT
.	few	TRBV6-4	TRBJ1-5	CASSDKRGGDQPQHF	TGTGCCAGCAGTGACAAGAGGGGAGGTGATCAGCCCCAGCATTTT
.	.	TRBV14	TRBJ2-1	CASSRHRGSYNEQFF	TGTGCCAGCAGCCGGCACCGAGGCTCCTACAATGAGCAGTTCTTC
.	.	TRBV4-1	TRBJ2-2	CASSQGAFRGANTGELFF	TGCGCCAGCAGCCAAGGGGCCTTTAGGGGCGCGAACACCGGGGAGCTGTTTTTT
TRBD1	.	TRBV27	TRBJ1-4	CASSWDRGGEKLFF	TGTGCCAGCAGCTGGGACAGGGGAGGTGAAAAACTGTTTTTT
.	.	TRBV28	TRBJ1-2	CASASGLGNGYTF	TGTGCCAGCGCTTCGGGGTTGGGGAATGGCTACACCTTC
TRBD2	once	TRBV2	TRBJ2-1	CASRFSGSVYNEQFF	TGTGCCAGCAGATTTAGCGGGAGCGTGTACAATGAGCAGTTCTTC
.	.	TRBV2	TRBJ1-1	CASISDRAKNTEAFF	TGTGCCAGCATCTCTGACAGAGCCAAGAACACTGAAGCTTTCTTT
TRBD2	.	TRBV11-1	TRBJ2-3	CASSGLAGGGTDTQYF	TGTGCCAGCAGCGGGCTAGCGGGAGGAGGTACAGATACGCAGTATTTT
TRBD1	few	TRBV7-9	TRBJ2-2	CASSLGTGITGELFF	TGTGCCAGCAGCTTAGGGACAGGGATTACCGGGGAGCTGTTTTTT
.	.	TRBV7-2	TRBJ2-3	CASSLLDLQDTQYF	TGTGCCAGCAGCTTATTGGACTTGCAGGATACGCAGTATTTT
.	.	TRBV30	TRBJ2-1	CAWSVADEQFF	TGTGCCTGGAGTGTGGCAGATGAGCAGTTCTTC
.	once	TRBV4-1	TRBJ1-1	CASSRLSAQNTEAFF	TGCGCCAGCAGCCGACTATCTGCCCAGAACACTGAAGCTTTCTTT
TRBD1	once	TRBV9	TRBJ2-7	CASSEGQGVPYEQYF	TGTGCCAGCAGCGAGGGACAGGGAGTACCCTACGAGCAGTACTTC
.	.	TRBV7-3	TRBJ2-2	CASSPSVGATGELFF	TGTGCCAGCAGCCCATCGGTGGGGGCTACGGGGGAGCTGTTTTTT
.	.	TRBV21-1	TRBJ2-7	CASSPPTSDAYEQYF	TGTGCCAGCAGCCCACCTACCAGCGACGCCTACGAGCAGTACTTC
TRBD2	.	TRBV5-1	TRBJ2-7	CASTRGTSGWGSYEQYF	TGCGCCAGCACCCGGGGGACTAGCGGGTGGGGCTCCTACGAGCAGTACTTC
.	.	TRBV6-5	TRBJ2-7	CASSSTGNLHEQYF	TGTGCCAGCAGCTCAACAGGGAACCTCCACGAGCAGTACTTC
.	.	TRBV9	TRBJ2-5	CASSVATELRETQYF	TGTGCCAGCAGCGTAGCTACTGAGCTTCGGGAGACCCAGTACTTC
.	.	TRBV6-1	TRBJ2-5	CASSGTLAETQYF	TGTGCCAGCAGTGGGACGCTAGCCGAGACCCAGTACTTC
TRBD2	.	TRBV2	TRBJ2-1	CASRQTSGSKLSEQFF	TGTGCCAGCAGACAAACTAGCGGGAGTAAGTTAAGTGAGCAGTTCTTC
TRBD1	.	TRBV27	TRBJ2-5	CATIPRDRVETQYF	TGTGCCACCATCCCCCGGGACAGGGTAGAGACCCAGTACTTC
TRBD1	.	TRBV30	TRBJ1-1	CAWSQGGSLNTEAFF	TGTGCCTGGAGCCAGGGGGGCAGCTTGAACACTGAAGCTTTCTTT
.	.	TRBV12-5	TRBJ1-5	CASVPKPQHF	TGTGCTAGTGTCCCTAAGCCCCAGCATTTT
TRBD2	.	TRBV2	TRBJ2-1	CASRGTSGQYNEQFF	TGTGCCAGCAGGGGGACTAGCGGACAATACAATGAGCAGTTCTTC
.	.	TRBV6-5	TRBJ2-3	CASRGGSITDTQYF	TGTGCCAGCAGGGGGGGTTCTATCACAGATACGCAGTATTTT
.	once	TRBV10-2	TRBJ2-1	CASSARLAGSYNEQFF	TGCGCCAGCAGTGCGCGGCTAGCCGGCTCCTACAATGAGCAGTTCTTC
TRBD2	.	TRBV7-9	TRBJ2-3	CASSLGLRLAGPTDTQYF	TGTGCCAGCAGCTTAGGGCTCCGACTAGCGGGACCCACAGATACGCAGTATTTT
.	many	TRBV7-2	TRBJ1-5	CASSLEGGQPQHF	TGTGCCAGCAGCTTAGAAGGAGGGCAGCCCCAGCATTTT
.	.	TRBV18	TRBJ1-1	CASSPLGTRNTEAFF	TGTGCCAGCTCACCGCTCGGGACACGCAACACTGAAGCTTTCTTT
TRBD1	.	TRBV7-2	TRBJ1-5	CASSLEGANQPQHF	TGTGCCAGCAGCTTAGAGGGGGCGAATCAGCCCCAGCATTTT
.	.	TRBV6-5	TRBJ2-7	CASQGRSGSYEQYF	TGTGCCAGCCAGGGCAGGTCTGGATCCTACGAGCAGTACTTC
TRBD1	.	TRBV7-3	TRBJ1-1	CASSATGSTEAFF	TGTGCCAGCAGCGCGACAGGGTCCACTGAAGCTTTCTTT
TRBD1	.	TRBV18	TRBJ2-1	CASSPRQGVGNEQFF	TGTGCCAGCTCACCACGACAGGGGGTGGGCAATGAGCAGTTCTTC